Below, one T cell receptor (beta chain) is given with its context. The sample originates from a study of Ad26.COV2.S vaccination and SARS-CoV-2 variants. Treatment meaning: 15 to 20 received Ad26.COV2.S at low or high dose, single or two shots; roughly five received placebo; per-sample allocation not given. At day 63 after the first vaccine or placebo injection, samples were drawn. The table came from immunoSEQ multiplex PCR; TCRdb's copy has only in-frame clones and leaves some out. The sample records about 440,000 clones, less than 95% being singletons. The sequencing here drew on peripheral blood, taken in a trial of Ad26.COV2.S vaccine versus placebo. The TCR originated in a person aged 18 to 59 who received the Ad26.COV2.S COVID-19 vaccine or a placebo.

The CDR3 region has the DNA TGTGCCAGCTCACCAAGGTTCGGGAATCAGCCCCAGCATTTT. It yields the protein CASSPRFGNQPQHF. This chain joins TRBV18 and TRBJ1-5; no reliable D call. Trimming took 2 bases from V and 4 from J, leaving 9 bases between them. This CDR3 has 14 amino acids. Germline-derived CDR1 and CDR2 are KGHSH and LQKENI.